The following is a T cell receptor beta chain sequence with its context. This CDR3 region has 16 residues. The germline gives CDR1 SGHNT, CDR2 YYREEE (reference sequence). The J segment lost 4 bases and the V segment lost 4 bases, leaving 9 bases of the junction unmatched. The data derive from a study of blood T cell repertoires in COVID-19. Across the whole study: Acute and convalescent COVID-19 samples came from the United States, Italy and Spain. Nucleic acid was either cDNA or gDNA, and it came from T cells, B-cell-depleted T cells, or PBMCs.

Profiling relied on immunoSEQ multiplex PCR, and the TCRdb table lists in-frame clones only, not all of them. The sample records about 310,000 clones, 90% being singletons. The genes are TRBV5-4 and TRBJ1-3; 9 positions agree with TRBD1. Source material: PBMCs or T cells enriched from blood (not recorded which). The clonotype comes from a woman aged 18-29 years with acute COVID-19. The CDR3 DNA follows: TGTGCCAGCAGCACAGGGGGCCGAGGATCCGGAAACACCATATATTTT. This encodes CASSTGGRGSGNTIYF.